Below, 8 T cell receptor beta chains from the same sample are listed, as sequenced in a study of cytomegalovirus exposure and HLA in healthy donors. 60 Vbeta and 13 Jbeta primers were used in PCR. The table came from immunoSEQ multiplex PCR; TCRdb's copy has only in-frame clones and leaves some out. The data contain about 150,000 clones, roughly 73% of them singletons. The sample consisted of PBMCs. The source is a male donor in good health and CMV-seronegative.

The V and J genes are TRBV7-2 and TRBJ2-1; 11 nucleotides agree with TRBD2. CDR1 SGHTA and CDR2 FQGNSA come from the germline V gene. The CDR3 has 15 residues. V dropped 2 bases and J dropped 10; count of bases not matched to a gene: 7. This CDR3 is CASSLLGLAGGEQFF. CDR3 DNA sequence: TGTGCCAGCAGCTTATTAGGGCTAGCGGGGGGCGAGCAGTTCTTC.

This clone was detected ten times or more. The chain is built from TRBV5-4 and TRBJ2-7; 8 bases fit TRBD1. V dropped 4 bases and J dropped 3; count of bases not matched to a gene: 9. The germline V gene has CDR1 SGHNT and CDR2 YYREEE (reference sequence). The CDR3 covers 15 residues. This chain's CDR3 is CASSVTGTGLYEQYF. In DNA, the CDR3 is TGTGCCAGCAGCGTAACCGGGACAGGTCTCTACGAGCAGTACTTC.

The chain carries TRBV5-3 and TRBJ1-4, with no clear D. TRBV5-3 is sorted into the ORF group, with uncertain function. V shed 4 bases and J shed 0 bases, with 13 bases lying between them. CDR3 size: 16 residues. CDR3 nucleotide sequence: TGTGCCAGAAGCCCTGGTAGAAGTACAACTAATGAAAAACTGTTTTTT. It yields the protein CARSPGRSTTNEKLFF.

The chain carries TRBV20-1 and TRBJ2-5; a weak D match, TRBD1 (6 bases). Trimming removed 5 bases from V and 14 bases from J, with 15 bases in between. The CDR3 is made up of 10 amino acids. Germline CDR1 reads DFQATT; CDR2 reads SNEGSKA (reference sequence). Here the CDR3 reads CSAAGVSSYF. The CDR3 region has the DNA TGCAGTGCTGCAGGGGTTTCCTCTTACTTC.

The CDR3 DNA reads TGTGCCAGCAGCTTAGGGACTGATAGCGGGGGCCGCACAGATACGCAGTATTTT. It encodes CASSLGTDSGGRTDTQYF. This chain joins TRBV7-9 and TRBJ2-3; 9 bases align to TRBD2. The CDR3 loop spans 18 amino acids. CDR1 and CDR2 (germline): SEHNR, FQNEAQ (reference sequence). Trimming took 1 base from V and 1 from J; bases not matched to a gene: 9.

The CDR3 spells CASRNRGRGNQPQHF. CDR3 DNA sequence: TGTGCCAGCAGGAACAGGGGCAGGGGCAATCAGCCCCAGCATTTT. The chain joins TRBV6-1 to TRBJ1-5, with TRBD1 matching 7 bases. The germline V gene encodes CDR1 MNHNS and CDR2 SASEGT. V trimming: 6 bases; J trimming: 2 bases; junction bases outside the gene matches: 7. The CDR3 loop spans 15 amino acids.

This rearrangement joins TRBV9 to TRBJ2-5, with 7 bases that match TRBD1. The CDR3 contains 15 residues. Trimming at V came to 0 bases and at J to 4 bases, leaving 6 bases not matched to a gene. Germline V gene data show CDR1 as SGDLS and CDR2 as YYNGEE. As DNA, the CDR3 is TGTGCCAGCAGCGTAGGAGGGGGCGCGTCAGAGACCCAGTACTTC. This sequence encodes CASSVGGGASETQYF.

The genes are TRBV5-5 and TRBJ1-2; 7 bases fit TRBD1. Germline lookup yields CDR1 SGHKS and CDR2 YYEKEE (reference sequence). Losses at the gene ends were 0 bases for V and 2 bases for J; bases not matched to a gene: 4. The CDR3 extends over 15 amino acids. This chain's CDR3 is CASSLVDRANYGYTF. The CDR3 DNA is TGTGCCAGCAGCTTGGTAGACAGGGCGAACTATGGCTACACCTTC.